Listed below are T cell receptor beta chains from one sample, sequenced in a study of response to subunit inactivated influenza vaccine. TCRdb ran MiXCR on the RT-PCR reads and lists one entry per CDR3 protein. Of 290,000 or so distinct CDR3 sequences listed, 22% were seen once; the top ten hold over 9%. The sample consisted of PBMCs from blood, taken less than 22 months after vaccination. These receptors originate from a man between 50 and 69 years old who received an inactivated influenza vaccine. CDR3s include the opening cysteine and the closing phenylalanine or tryptophan. A D gene is named only where the DNA matches it firmly. A clone size is listed for some rows: how often the clone was seen (once, few, many), or a class if it is expanded.

D gene	V gene	J gene	clone size	CDR3 DNA	CDR3 protein
-	TRBV5-1	TRBJ1-1	few	TGCGCCAGCAGCTTGAAGGGCCCCACTTCGTTCACTGAAGCTTTCTTT	CASSLKGPTSFTEAFF
TRBD1	TRBV12-3/TRBV12-4	TRBJ1-6	many	TGTGCCAGCAGTCTACAGGGGTCTGGTTCACCCCTCCACTTT	CASSLQGSGSPLHF
TRBD2	TRBV5-1	TRBJ2-2	-	TGCGCCAGCAGCGTCCTAGCGGGACGCACCGGGGAGCTGTTTTTT	CASSVLAGRTGELFF
-	TRBV11-2	TRBJ2-7	-	TGTGCCAGCAGCTTATCTCTGACTACCCTGGGCTACGAGCAGTACTTC	CASSLSLTTLGYEQYF
TRBD2	TRBV5-4	TRBJ2-5	-	TGTGCCAGCAGCCCGACTAGCGGGAGTCTAGAGACCCAGTACTTC	CASSPTSGSLETQYF
-	TRBV4-3	TRBJ2-3	many	TGCGCCAGCAGCCATACGAGGGATACGCAGTATTTT	CASSHTRDTQYF
TRBD1	TRBV2	TRBJ1-5	-	TGTGCCAGCGGGAACAGGGGGGTACAGCCCCAGCATTTT	CASGNRGVQPQHF
TRBD1	TRBV4-1	TRBJ1-3	few	TGCGCCAGCAGCTCTACAGGGGTCTCTGGAAACACCATATATTTT	CASSSTGVSGNTIYF
-	TRBV6-5	TRBJ1-2	-	TGTGCCAGCAGTTACGATAGGGGTGTGGGGGGCTACACCTTC	CASSYDRGVGGYTF
-	TRBV5-1	TRBJ2-1	few	TGCGCCAGCAGCCAACTACTACCCTACAATGAGCAGTTCTTC	CASSQLLPYNEQFF
-	TRBV19	TRBJ1-1	-	TGTGCCAGTAGTATCGAGGGGAGGAACACTGAAGCTTTCTTT	CASSIEGRNTEAFF
-	TRBV7-2	TRBJ1-2	many	TGTGCCAGCAGTCCTGAGCCGGTTTCGGTAGTAGGCTACACCTTC	CASSPEPVSVVGYTF
-	TRBV7-2	TRBJ1-3	many	TGTGCCAGCAGCCTTGACAGAAACACCATATATTTT	CASSLDRNTIYF
-	TRBV12-3/TRBV12-4	TRBJ2-3	-	TGTGCCAGCAGTTCCCCTTCACTTGAGGGGCAGTATTTT	CASSSPSLEGQYF
-	TRBV14	TRBJ1-1	many	TGTGCCAGCAGCCAAGATGTTAAAGATTTACGGGGGCTTAACACTGAAGCTTTCTTT	CASSQDVKDLRGLNTEAFF
-	TRBV12-3/TRBV12-4	TRBJ2-7	many	TGTGCCAGCAGTTTCGTAGGGGACGAGCAGTACTTC	CASSFVGDEQYF
-	TRBV28	TRBJ2-3	-	TGTGCCAGCAGCACTCAGATTAAGCGGGCCCCCACAGATACGCAGTATTTT	CASSTQIKRAPTDTQYF
TRBD1	TRBV27	TRBJ1-5	few	TGTGCCAGCAGTCCTATGGACAGGCAGCCCCAGCATTTT	CASSPMDRQPQHF
-	TRBV27	TRBJ2-7	few	TGTGCCAGCAGTTTTATAAACGAGCAGTACTTC	CASSFINEQYF
-	TRBV5-1	TRBJ2-7	few	TGCGCCAGCAGCTTGTCCGCCTCCTCCTACGAGCAGTACTTC	CASSLSASSYEQYF
-	TRBV5-8	TRBJ1-4	many	TGTGCCAGCAGCTTGGCTTTTGCAACTAATGAAAAACTGTTTTTT	CASSLAFATNEKLFF
TRBD1	TRBV28	TRBJ1-5	many	TGTGCCAGCAGTTTGGCGGGACAGGGTAACAATCAGCCCCAGCATTTT	CASSLAGQGNNQPQHF
TRBD1	TRBV5-1	TRBJ2-2	-	TGCGCCAGCAGCTTGAAGGGGGCATCCGGGGAGCTGTTTTTT	CASSLKGASGELFF
-	TRBV7-2	TRBJ2-7	-	TGTGCCAGCAGCTTAGCGTGGTGGAACTCCTACGAGCAGTACTTC	CASSLAWWNSYEQYF
-	TRBV20-1	TRBJ1-1	-	TGCAGTGCTACAGGGTGGGAGAAAACTGAAGCTTTCTTT	CSATGWEKTEAFF
-	TRBV10-3	TRBJ1-4	-	TGTGCCATCAGTGAGGGAGAAAAACTGTTTTTT	CAISEGEKLFF
-	TRBV7-2	TRBJ1-2	few	TGTGCCAGCAGCCCAGACGGAGTGGGAGGCTACACCTTC	CASSPDGVGGYTF
-	TRBV29-1	TRBJ2-2	-	TGCAGCGCCAGACTAGTGATCGGGGAGCTGTTTTTT	CSARLVIGELFF
-	TRBV5-1	TRBJ1-5	-	TGCGCCAGCAGCTTGGAAACAACAAAGGTATATCAGCCCCAGCATTTT	CASSLETTKVYQPQHF
TRBD1	TRBV12-3/TRBV12-4	TRBJ2-1	few	TGTGCCAGCAGTCCGGGACAGGGTTATTACAATGAGCAGTTCTTC	CASSPGQGYYNEQFF
-	TRBV20-1	TRBJ1-2	-	TGCAGTGCTATTGGGCCCCCGCCCTATGGCTACACCTTC	CSAIGPPPYGYTF
-	TRBV12-3/TRBV12-4	TRBJ2-1	-	TGTGCCAGCATCACCCGAGGATACAATGAGCAGTTCTTC	CASITRGYNEQFF
-	TRBV6-2/TRBV6-3	TRBJ1-5	few	TGTGCCAGCAGTTACTCGATCGACAATATTCAGCCCCAGCATTTT	CASSYSIDNIQPQHF